This T cell receptor beta chain was identified during a study of cytomegalovirus exposure and HLA in healthy donors. Overall study results and limits: A later analysis found most CMV-associated TCR beta chains apparently HLA-restricted.

The PCR contained 60 Vbeta and 13 Jbeta primers. Using immunoSEQ multiplex PCR, the repertoire was profiled, and TCRdb retains in-frame clones only, with some absent. The repertoire holds about 140,000 clones, 88% seen once, with 0.45% to 0.55% in the top ten. As regards this clone: Its antigen is unknown.

The CDR3 loop spans 16 amino acids. Germline V gene sequence: CDR1 SGHAT, CDR2 FQNNGV. Trimming removed 6 bases from V and 8 bases from J, with 22 bases in between. The sequence derives from a middle-aged woman in good health and CMV-seronegative. The specimen sequenced was PBMCs. The chain carries TRBV11-2 and TRBJ2-2; D possibly corresponds to TRBD1 (6 bases). The CDR3 DNA reads as TGTGCCAGCAGTTTGCCCGGTTGGGGGCTGGGGGGGGAGCTGTTTTTT. Amino acids: CASSLPGWGLGGELFF.